The clone carrying this TCR beta chain was observed a few times. Its specificity is unknown. With 60 Vbeta and 13 Jbeta primers, the PCR was carried out. The table came from immunoSEQ multiplex PCR; TCRdb's copy has only in-frame clones and leaves some out. The sample carries 200,000 or so clones, roughly 68% recorded once. Germline CDR1 is SEHNR and CDR2 is FQNEAQ (reference sequence). V dropped 1 base and J dropped 1 base, with 8 bases sitting between them. This CDR3 has 14 amino acids. The source of the sample is a study of cytomegalovirus exposure and HLA in healthy donors. Study context: Researchers found that roughly 80% of almost 400 genotyped donors fell within the Caucasian-associated ancestry cluster.

Overall study findings and caveats: When analyzed later, a missense DCLRE1C variant was found to be linked to TCR beta V- and J-gene trimming.

This sequence originates from a man aged 40-55 years in good health and CMV-seropositive. The chain carries TRBV7-9 and TRBJ2-7; tentative D call: TRBD1 (6 bases). Source material: PBMCs. In DNA form, the CDR3 reads TGTGCCAGCAGCTTAGGAGGGGGATCCTACGAGCAGTACTTC. It translates to CASSLGGGSYEQYF.